The sequence of this TCR beta chain was determined in a study of blood T cell repertoires in COVID-19. Across the whole study: There were acute and convalescent COVID-19 samples, and they came from the United States, Italy and Spain. In each case, the material was cDNA or gDNA derived from T cells, B-cell-depleted T cells, or PBMCs.

Study members were between about 18 and 100 years old and lived in approximately 25 US regions. CDR3 length equals 20 residues. CDR1 is SGHVS, CDR2 FQNEAQ, per germline. The junction had 23 bases not matched to a gene; V was cut back by 5 bases and J by 6 bases. Profiling relied on immunoSEQ multiplex PCR, and the TCRdb table lists in-frame clones only, not all of them. The data hold 200,000 to 250,000 clones, with less than 85% observed a single time. The sequenced sample was PBMCs or T cells enriched from blood (not recorded which). The receptor's source is a man aged 55 to 70 who had recovered from COVID-19. The gene calls are TRBV7-8 and TRBJ1-5; 9 bases agree with TRBD1. The CDR3 coding sequence is TGTGCCAGCAGCCGTTACCTTCCGGGACAGGGTTTAAGTGGCGGTCAGCCCCAGCATTTT. It specifies CASSRYLPGQGLSGGQPQHF. Drawing the rest from reference TRBV7-8 and TRBJ1-5, the complete variable domain is GAGVSQSPRYKVAKRGQDVALRCDPISGHVSLFWYQQALGQGPEFLTYFQNEAQLDKSGLPSDRFFAERPEGSVSTLKIQRTQQEDSAVYLCASSRYLPGQGLSGGQPQHFGDGTRLSIL.